The 31 T cell receptor beta chains listed next were all sequenced from one sample in a study of blood T cell repertoires in COVID-19. Sequencing used immunoSEQ multiplex PCR; TCRdb keeps in-frame clones, though not all of them. The sample lists 150,000 to 200,000 clones, approximately 82% occurring once. Sequencing was performed on peripheral blood. These receptor sequences come from a woman of 80 years or more with active or convalescent COVID-19.

In its sample, this clone was seen once. The V gene is TRBV6-4, the J gene TRBJ2-4, with 7 bases lining up with TRBD2. From germline, CDR1 is MRHNA and CDR2 SNTAGT. V lost 4 bases and J lost 7; bases outside the gene matches: 4. The CDR3 totals 13 residues. In DNA, the CDR3 is TGTGCCAGCAGTGGAGAAGCGGGGAACATTCAGTACTTC. It codes for CASSGEAGNIQYF.

This chain joins TRBV11-2 and TRBJ1-1; D perhaps matches TRBD1 (6 bases). Germline assignment: CDR1 SGHAT and CDR2 FQNNGV. V was trimmed by 4 bases and J by 5 bases, leaving 20 bases between them. The CDR3 totals 16 residues. The CDR3: CASSSRGALLGTEAFF. CDR3 nucleotides: TGTGCCAGCAGCTCCCGGGGGGCGCTATTAGGAACTGAAGCTTTCTTT.

The rearrangement links TRBV2 to TRBJ1-2; 9 nucleotides match TRBD1. The CDR3 length is 14 residues. The germline V gene encodes CDR1 SNHLY and CDR2 FYNNEI. Germline trimming cut 7 bases from V and 8 bases from J; bases unmatched to any gene: 11. In DNA form, the CDR3 reads TGTGCCAGCACCCGAACACAGGGGGCGGAGGGCTACACCTTC. Its translation: CASTRTQGAEGYTF. The full variable domain, its missing parts supplied by reference TRBV2 and TRBJ1-2, is EPEVTQTPSHQVTQMGQEVILRCVPISNHLYFYWYRQILGQKVEFLVSFYNNEISEKSEIFDDQFSVERPDGSNFTLKIRSTKLEDSAMYFCASTRTQGAEGYTFGSGTRLTVV.

The chain employs TRBV2 and TRBJ2-3; TRBD2 agrees at 8 bases. Germline CDR1 is SNHLY and CDR2 is FYNNEI. CDR3 length: 15 residues. Trimming removed 7 bases from V and 2 bases from J; junction bases left unmatched: 8. CDR3 region: CASMPQRGNTDTQYF. The CDR3 DNA sequence: TGTGCCAGCATGCCCCAGCGGGGGAACACAGATACGCAGTATTTT.

The chain couples TRBV5-1 to TRBJ2-1, with 10 positions matching TRBD2. J lost 10 bases, V lost 3 bases, and 7 bases had no gene match. The CDR3 is 14 residues long. From germline, CDR1 is SGHRS and CDR2 YFSETQ. The CDR3 region is CASSSLAGDGEQFF. DNA for the CDR3: TGCGCCAGCAGCTCCCTAGCGGGAGACGGGGAGCAGTTCTTC.

V usage is TRBV28 and J usage is TRBJ2-5, with 7 bases lining up with TRBD1. This CDR3 is built from 14 residues. V gave up 5 bases and J gave up 5 bases; unmatched junction bases: 8. The germline gives CDR1 MDHEN, CDR2 SYDVKM. This chain's CDR3 is CASSAGGLLETQYF. The DNA of the CDR3 is TGTGCCAGCAGTGCAGGGGGATTGTTGGAGACCCAGTACTTC.

V and J are TRBV30 and TRBJ2-1; 11 bases are a match to TRBD2. From germline, CDR1 is GTSNPN and CDR2 SVGIG (reference sequence). The V segment lost 7 bases and the J segment 1 base; nucleotides outside the gene matches: 3. This CDR3 region has 14 residues. For the CDR3, the DNA is TGTGCCTTCCTAGCGGGAGGTTCCTACAATGAGCAGTTCTTC. Its translation: CAFLAGGSYNEQFF.

This chain connects TRBV7-9 to TRBJ1-2; TRBD1 is a possible D gene (5 bases). Germline-derived CDR1 and CDR2 are SEHNR and FQNEAQ (reference sequence). CDR3 length: 12 amino acids. Trimming cost V 6 bases and J 5 bases, with 10 bases left between them. The CDR3 region is CASRPPGYGYTF. CDR3 coding DNA: TGTGCCAGCAGACCTCCAGGGTATGGCTACACCTTC.

The V and J genes are TRBV6-4 and TRBJ2-5; the D gene is possibly TRBD2 (6 bases). The germline gives CDR1 MRHNA, CDR2 SNTAGT. The CDR3 has 16 residues. Trimming pared 2 bases from V and 4 bases from J, leaving 17 bases between. The CDR3 nucleotides are TGTGCCAGCAGTGACCAAGCGCGGGGACCGCTAGAGACCCAGTACTTC. It codes for CASSDQARGPLETQYF.

The genes are TRBV25-1 and TRBJ2-1, with TRBD1 matching 8 bases. This CDR3 region has 15 residues. J was trimmed by 8 bases and V by 1 base; bases with no gene match: 7. Germline V gene sequence: CDR1 MGHDK, CDR2 SYGVNS. CDR3 sequence (DNA): TGTGCCAGCAGTGAATCTGGGACAGGACGCCATGAGCAGTTCTTC. Protein sequence: CASSESGTGRHEQFF.

This clone turned up a few times. The chain carries TRBV7-9 and TRBJ1-2; D possibly corresponds to TRBD1 (5 bases). Trimming stripped 5 bases from V and 2 bases from J, with 12 bases between. CDR1 is SEHNR and CDR2 is FQNEAQ in the germline V gene (reference sequence). The length of the CDR3 is 14 residues. The CDR3 sequence is CASSPLSGNYGYTF. In DNA form, the CDR3 reads TGTGCCAGCAGCCCCCTGTCAGGGAACTATGGCTACACCTTC.

This rearrangement joins TRBV10-3 to TRBJ1-6; D is ambiguous. CDR1 ENHRY and CDR2 SYGVKD come from the germline V gene. This CDR3 is 12 amino acids long. V was pared by 3 bases and J by 8 bases, with 5 bases between. CDR3 coding DNA: TGTGCCATCAGTGACTCTGATTCACCCCTCCACTTT. It yields the protein CAISDSDSPLHF.

The chain links TRBV7-2 to TRBJ1-5, with a weak D call TRBD1 (6 bases). Trimming shortened V by 5 bases and J by 6 bases, and 17 bases separated the two germline ends. The CDR3 extends over 15 amino acids. CDR1 is SGHTA, CDR2 FQGNSA, per germline. In nucleotides, the CDR3 is TGTGCCAGCAGCCTGGAGACAGGTTTCGGTCAGCCCCAGCATTTT. Encoded protein: CASSLETGFGQPQHF.

The chain is built from TRBV7-6 and TRBJ2-7; 11 nucleotides line up with TRBD2. Losses at the gene ends were 5 bases for V and 4 bases for J; bases not matched to a gene: 7. CDR3 length equals 15 residues. In germline, CDR1 is SGHVS, CDR2 FNYEAQ. The CDR3 region is CASSARLAGRYEQYF. DNA for the CDR3: TGTGCCAGCAGCGCGAGACTAGCGGGACGATACGAGCAGTACTTC.

This chain links TRBV19 with TRBJ1-3, with 9 positions matching TRBD1. Trimming at V came to 5 bases and at J to 0 bases, leaving 17 bases not matched to a gene. This CDR3 contains 20 residues. Germline assignment: CDR1 LNHDA and CDR2 SQIVND (reference sequence). For the CDR3, the DNA is TGTGCCAGTAGTTCCCATAGATGGACAGGGGCCATCGTCTCTGGAAACACCATATATTTT. Residues: CASSSHRWTGAIVSGNTIYF.

The genes are TRBV28 and TRBJ1-2; TRBD1 agrees at 8 bases. V lost 3 bases and J lost 2; bases outside the gene matches: 5. The CDR3 extends over 15 amino acids. The V gene's germline CDR1 is MDHEN and CDR2 SYDVKM. The DNA of the CDR3 is TGTGCCAGCAGTTTTCCCCAGGGGGCCAACTATGGCTACACCTTC. This codes for CASSFPQGANYGYTF.

V gene TRBV7-9 combines with J gene TRBJ2-1; 9 bases agree with TRBD1. The CDR3 sequence is 13 residues long. CDR1 and CDR2 (germline): SEHNR, FQNEAQ (reference sequence). The V and J ends lost 3 bases and 7 bases, in that order; junction bases with no gene match: 1. The CDR3 DNA reads as TGTGCCAGCAGCTTTGACAGGGGGAATGAGCAGTTCTTC. This sequence encodes CASSFDRGNEQFF.

V and J are TRBV9 and TRBJ2-7; a weak D match, TRBD2 (6 bases). Germline-derived CDR1 and CDR2 are SGDLS and YYNGEE. Trimming took off 2 bases at V and 2 bases at J, with 14 bases between the two ends. The CDR3 totals 15 residues. Here the CDR3 reads CASSVGLPNTYEQYF. The CDR3 DNA follows: TGTGCCAGCAGCGTTGGACTACCGAATACCTACGAGCAGTACTTC. Looking up the rest from reference TRBV9 and TRBJ2-7 gives the full variable domain: DSGVTQTPKHLITATGQRVTLRCSPRSGDLSVYWYQQSLDQGLQFLIQYYNGEERAKGNILERFSAQQFPDLHSELNLSSLELGDSALYFCASSVGLPNTYEQYFGPGTRLTVT.

The chain combines TRBV28 with TRBJ2-1; 8 bases map to TRBD2. Germline assignment: CDR1 MDHEN and CDR2 SYDVKM. Trimming removed 4 bases from V and 1 base from J; junction bases left unmatched: 12. This CDR3 has 18 residues. The CDR3 DNA reads TGTGCCAGCAGTTCAGGTACGGGAGGGCCTAATTCCTACAATGAGCAGTTCTTC. Translating gives CASSSGTGGPNSYNEQFF.

This sequence joins TRBV21-1 and TRBJ1-6. TRBV21-1 is assigned pseudogene status. The CDR3 consists of 10 residues. This CDR3 is CATSGLTLHF. CDR3 bases: TGTGCCACCTCGGGGTTGACCCTCCACTTT.

The V and J genes are TRBV19 and TRBJ1-2, with D perhaps TRBD1 (5 bases). The V end lost 3 bases, the J end lost 0 bases, and 8 bases lay between the germline ends. This CDR3 comprises 14 residues. Germline V gene data show CDR1 as LNHDA and CDR2 as SQIVND (reference sequence). The CDR3 DNA is TGTGCCAGTAGTATGCAGGGTTCTAACTATGGCTACACCTTC. Its translation: CASSMQGSNYGYTF.

The chain employs TRBV2 and TRBJ1-2; D call uncertain. Germline V gene data show CDR1 as SNHLY and CDR2 as FYNNEI. The ends were cut back, 0 bases at V and 1 base at J, with 6 bases in the middle. The CDR3 runs 14 residues. CDR3 residues: CASSEASGNYGYTF. CDR3 sequence (DNA): TGTGCCAGCAGTGAAGCCTCGGGTAACTATGGCTACACCTTC.

The chain has TRBV9 and TRBJ1-3; 12 nucleotides align to TRBD1. The germline V gene has CDR1 SGDLS and CDR2 YYNGEE. The CDR3 runs 17 residues. Losses at the gene ends were 4 bases for V and 1 base for J; bases not matched to a gene: 6. The CDR3 coding sequence is TGTGCCAGCAGCCAGGGACAGGGGGCTATTTCTGGAAACACCATATATTTT. This codes for CASSQGQGAISGNTIYF.

V gene TRBV27 combines with J gene TRBJ1-1; 7 bases are a match to TRBD1. The CDR3 consists of 14 residues. Per the germline V gene, CDR1 is MNHEY and CDR2 is SMNVEV (reference sequence). Trimming cost V 1 base and J 6 bases; bases outside gene matches: 5. Here the CDR3 reads CASSLWQGDAEAFF. Here the CDR3 DNA reads TGTGCCAGCAGTTTATGGCAGGGGGATGCTGAAGCTTTCTTT.

This chain uses TRBV5-1 with TRBJ2-3; D unclear. The CDR3 runs to 13 residues. Germline V gene sequence: CDR1 SGHRS, CDR2 YFSETQ. The V end was cut by 6 bases, the J end by 4 bases, with 12 bases between. The CDR3 nucleotides read TGCGCCAGCATGGCCGCACACGCAGATACGCAGTATTTT. Protein: CASMAAHADTQYF.

The CDR3 bases are TGCGCCAGCAGCTGGGGACAGGGGAACACTGAAGCTTTCTTT. Its protein product is CASSWGQGNTEAFF. This chain uses TRBV5-1 with TRBJ1-1; TRBD1 matches at 9 bases. Germline V gene data show CDR1 as SGHRS and CDR2 as YFSETQ. Losses at the gene ends were 3 bases for V and 1 base for J; bases not matched to a gene: 1. The CDR3 loop spans 14 amino acids.

V is TRBV7-6 and J is TRBJ2-1, with 7 positions matching TRBD2. The trim removed 1 base at V and 7 bases at J, leaving 10 bases unmatched. Germline V gene lookup returns CDR1 SGHVS and CDR2 FNYEAQ. The CDR3 length is 16 residues. The CDR3 sequence: CASSLGGGEGQNEQFF. CDR3 coding DNA: TGTGCCAGCAGCTTAGGTGGGGGGGAGGGCCAGAATGAGCAGTTCTTC.

The J gene is TRBJ2-2, the V gene TRBV6-5; 9 positions match TRBD1. Germline trimming cut 7 bases from V and 7 bases from J; bases unmatched to any gene: 10. This CDR3 has 15 amino acids. Germline lookup yields CDR1 MNHEY and CDR2 SVGAGI. The CDR3, as DNA: TGTGCCAGCAAACCGGGACAGGGCCTGCACGGGGAGCTGTTTTTT. Translating it yields CASKPGQGLHGELFF.

A note on this clone: The sample has other DNA sequences that encode this CDR3 too. V usage is TRBV7-2 and J usage is TRBJ2-7; D is unclear. Germline V CDR1 and CDR2: SGHTA, FQGNSA. CDR3 length: 12 residues. Trimming stripped 5 bases from V and 4 bases from J, with 9 bases between. The DNA for the CDR3 is TGTGCCAGCAGCCGAACACGATACGAGCAGTACTTC. Its translation is CASSRTRYEQYF.

The chain combines TRBV28 with TRBJ1-3; D may be TRBD1 (5 bases). The germline V gene encodes CDR1 MDHEN and CDR2 SYDVKM. Trimming took off 3 bases at V and 3 bases at J, with 12 bases between the two ends. This CDR3 contains 15 residues. CDR3 sequence: CASSFLGGSGNTIYF. Written as DNA, the CDR3 is TGTGCCAGCAGTTTTTTGGGGGGGAGTGGAAACACCATATATTTT.

In this sample, this clone turned up once. The gene calls are TRBV6-7 and TRBJ2-2; weak D call: TRBD1 (6 bases). TRBV6-7 is placed among ORFs of uncertain function. Trimming removed 6 bases from V and 9 bases from J, with 14 bases in between. This CDR3 is built from 13 residues. The CDR3 bases are TGTGCCAGCAGCCTAGGACAGACCTGGGAGCTGTTTTTT. It encodes CASSLGQTWELFF.